This T cell receptor (beta chain) was sequenced in a study of OX40 agonist ivuxolimab in advanced cancers. Study details: Patients achieving partial responses numbered three: one hepatocellular carcinoma case and two cutaneous melanoma cases.

This clone is a singleton in its sample. What it recognizes is unknown. Study findings and constraints: Still undetermined is the antigen specificity of the expanded peripheral T cells. Normalized expansion of T-cell clones was also low for some nonresponders.

The assay was immunoSEQ multiplex PCR, and TCRdb's table has in-frame clones only and misses some. Among some 20,000 clones listed, about 93% were seen once. The V gene end was trimmed by 8 bases and the J gene end by 6 bases; junction bases not matched to a gene: 6. CDR3 size: 14 residues. The germline CDR1 and CDR2 sequences are WSHSY and SAAADI. Specimen: CD4+ or CD8+ T cells sorted from blood, collected in a trial of the OX40 agonist ivuxolimab. The chain combines TRBV10-2 with TRBJ2-3, with 12 bases identical to TRBD2. This TCR came from an adult with an advanced solid tumor such as melanoma, head and neck, liver or kidney cancer. In DNA, the CDR3 is TGCGCCAGCTCTAGCGGGGGGGCCGGGGATACGCAGTATTTT. It encodes CASSSGGAGDTQYF.